The rows below give T cell receptor beta chains drawn from one sample of a study of neurological immune-mediated disorders. TCRdb fed the 5' RACE reads into MiXCR, producing one record per CDR3 protein. Found here are 16,000 or so distinct CDR3 sequences, 9% of them singletons; the top ten hold around 40%. The sequenced material came from CD8+ T cells from blood. All receptors come from a man aged 50-59 years in good health. Each CDR3 is given with its conserved first and last residue. The D gene is left open where the match is weak. Size tells how often a clone was seen (once, few, many) or the class of an expanded clone, and some rows leave it out.

j_gene: TRBJ2-7; abundance: medium-sized; d_gene: TRBD1; v_gene: TRBV20-1; CDR3nt: TGCAGTGCTCTTGAACAGGGGGACGAGCAGTACTTC; CDR3aa: CSALEQGDEQYF
j_gene: TRBJ1-5; abundance: many; d_gene: -; v_gene: TRBV6-5; CDR3nt: TGTGCCAGCAGTTACGACAGTACGGGTCAGCCCCAGCATTTT; CDR3aa: CASSYDSTGQPQHF
j_gene: TRBJ2-7; abundance: medium-sized; d_gene: -; v_gene: TRBV28; CDR3nt: TGTGCCAGCAGTTTAATCCGGTACTACGAGCAGTACTTC; CDR3aa: CASSLIRYYEQYF
j_gene: TRBJ2-7; abundance: many; d_gene: -; v_gene: TRBV6-5; CDR3nt: TGTGCCAGCAGGGACAAGCCTTTCGATACAACCTACGAGCAGTACTTC; CDR3aa: CASRDKPFDTTYEQYF
j_gene: TRBJ2-5; abundance: many; d_gene: -; v_gene: TRBV6-5; CDR3nt: TGTGCCAGCAGTTACTACTCGGGGGAGGAGACCCAGTACTTC; CDR3aa: CASSYYSGEETQYF
j_gene: TRBJ2-7; abundance: many; d_gene: TRBD2; v_gene: TRBV20-1; CDR3nt: TGCAGTGCTAGAGATGCGGGGGCCTACGAGCAGTACTTC; CDR3aa: CSARDAGAYEQYF
j_gene: TRBJ2-7; abundance: many; d_gene: -; v_gene: TRBV4-2; CDR3nt: TGTGCCAGCAGCCCGATCTCGGATTCGCGCTACGAGCAGTACTTC; CDR3aa: CASSPISDSRYEQYF
j_gene: TRBJ2-2; abundance: many; d_gene: TRBD2; v_gene: TRBV20-1; CDR3nt: TGCAGTGTCGGAGCGGGAAGGATATCCGGGGAGCTGTTTTTT; CDR3aa: CSVGAGRISGELFF
j_gene: TRBJ2-7; abundance: many; d_gene: -; v_gene: TRBV28; CDR3nt: TGTGCCAGCAGTTTTGCCGGCTACCGGTACGAGCAGTACTTC; CDR3aa: CASSFAGYRYEQYF
j_gene: TRBJ2-5; abundance: many; d_gene: -; v_gene: TRBV6-2/TRBV6-3; CDR3nt: TGTGCCAGCAGTTACCTGCACCGGGACGGAACACAAGAGACCCAGTACTTC; CDR3aa: CASSYLHRDGTQETQYF
j_gene: TRBJ2-1; abundance: -; d_gene: -; v_gene: TRBV6-1; CDR3nt: TGTGCCAGCTCACCCGAGCAGAACAATGAGCAGTTCTTC; CDR3aa: CASSPEQNNEQFF
j_gene: TRBJ2-7; abundance: many; d_gene: TRBD2; v_gene: TRBV7-9; CDR3nt: TGTGCCAGCAGCCACCCCCCAAGCGGGAGGGCGGCCTACGAGCAGTACTTC; CDR3aa: CASSHPPSGRAAYEQYF
j_gene: TRBJ1-1; abundance: many; d_gene: -; v_gene: TRBV28; CDR3nt: TGTGCCAGCAGAAAGAGGGGGGGCAACACTGAAGCTTTCTTT; CDR3aa: CASRKRGGNTEAFF
j_gene: TRBJ1-1; abundance: many; d_gene: -; v_gene: TRBV7-9; CDR3nt: TGTGCCAGCAGCTTAGCTGGTCAGCGGGGCGGCACTGAAGCTTTCTTT; CDR3aa: CASSLAGQRGGTEAFF
j_gene: TRBJ2-1; abundance: many; d_gene: -; v_gene: TRBV27; CDR3nt: TGTGCCAGCAGTTTATCCACAGGAACCTACAATGAGCAGTTCTTC; CDR3aa: CASSLSTGTYNEQFF
j_gene: TRBJ2-7; abundance: many; d_gene: -; v_gene: TRBV6-2/TRBV6-3; CDR3nt: TGTGCCAGCGGGGCAGGCTCCTACGAGCAGTACTTC; CDR3aa: CASGAGSYEQYF
j_gene: TRBJ2-7; abundance: medium-sized; d_gene: TRBD2; v_gene: TRBV29-1; CDR3nt: TGCAGCGCCGGGCGGGGGGAAAACTACGAGCAGTACTTC; CDR3aa: CSAGRGENYEQYF
j_gene: TRBJ2-1; abundance: many; d_gene: TRBD1; v_gene: TRBV20-1; CDR3nt: TGCAGTGCCCACCTAGTAGACAGGGTAAATGAGCAGTTCTTC; CDR3aa: CSAHLVDRVNEQFF
j_gene: TRBJ2-1; abundance: many; d_gene: TRBD1; v_gene: TRBV5-1; CDR3nt: TGCGCCAGCAGCGAGACAGGGGGTCCAGTTCATGAGCAGTTCTTC; CDR3aa: CASSETGGPVHEQFF
j_gene: TRBJ2-2; abundance: many; d_gene: -; v_gene: TRBV6-5; CDR3nt: TGTGCCAGCAGCCGTCGACGGGCCGGGGAGCTGTTTTTT; CDR3aa: CASSRRRAGELFF
j_gene: TRBJ2-7; abundance: many; d_gene: -; v_gene: TRBV7-8; CDR3nt: TGTGCCAGCAGCCAAGGGGGCCGGGGGTACGAGCAGTACTTC; CDR3aa: CASSQGGRGYEQYF
j_gene: TRBJ2-7; abundance: many; d_gene: -; v_gene: TRBV20-1; CDR3nt: TGCAGTGCTAGAGTTAACGCGGGATTGCACGACGAGCAGTACTTC; CDR3aa: CSARVNAGLHDEQYF
j_gene: TRBJ2-1; abundance: -; d_gene: TRBD2; v_gene: TRBV20-1; CDR3nt: TGCAGTGCATCACTGAGCGGGGGGGCCCACAATGAGCAGTTCTTC; CDR3aa: CSASLSGGAHNEQFF
j_gene: TRBJ2-2; abundance: many; d_gene: -; v_gene: TRBV19; CDR3nt: TGTGCCAGTAGTATTGGGGGCGCCGGGGAGCTGTTTTTT; CDR3aa: CASSIGGAGELFF
j_gene: TRBJ2-1; abundance: many; d_gene: TRBD2; v_gene: TRBV2; CDR3nt: TGTGCCAGCAGGTTTCAGAGGACTAGCGGGAACGATGAGCAGTTCTTC; CDR3aa: CASRFQRTSGNDEQFF
j_gene: TRBJ2-1; abundance: many; d_gene: -; v_gene: TRBV7-2; CDR3nt: TGTGCCAGCAGCCTCAGTCCGGGACACAATGAGCAGTTCTTC; CDR3aa: CASSLSPGHNEQFF
j_gene: TRBJ2-7; abundance: many; d_gene: TRBD2; v_gene: TRBV12-5; CDR3nt: TGTGCTAGTGTTGGGACTAGCGGGAACTACGAGCAGTACTTC; CDR3aa: CASVGTSGNYEQYF
j_gene: TRBJ2-2; abundance: many; d_gene: -; v_gene: TRBV28; CDR3nt: TGTGCCAGCAGTTTGGTGTACACCGGGGAGCTGTTTTTT; CDR3aa: CASSLVYTGELFF
j_gene: TRBJ2-1; abundance: many; d_gene: -; v_gene: TRBV29-1; CDR3nt: TGCAGCGTGCGGATAGGGACCTTCAATGAGCAGTTCTTC; CDR3aa: CSVRIGTFNEQFF
j_gene: TRBJ2-1; abundance: many; d_gene: TRBD2; v_gene: TRBV7-8; CDR3nt: TGTGCCAGCAGCTTAGCGGGGACTAGCGTCTCCTACAATGAGCAGTTCTTC; CDR3aa: CASSLAGTSVSYNEQFF
j_gene: TRBJ2-1; abundance: many; d_gene: TRBD2; v_gene: TRBV29-1; CDR3nt: TGCAGCGTTGACGGGTTAGCGGGAGATGGTGAGCAGTTCTTC; CDR3aa: CSVDGLAGDGEQFF